One sample yielded the 14 T cell receptor beta chains listed below, sequenced in a study of cytomegalovirus exposure and HLA in healthy donors (dated by TCRdb to about 2017). Library prep was done by the immunoSEQ multiplex PCR assay. A mixture of 60 forward primers for TCR Vbeta segments and 13 reverse primers for TCR Jbeta segments was used in the multiplex PCR. The clones in this table, taken by TCRdb from immuneACCESS, are in-frame only. Not every clone is retained; where verified, under half of the shortfall comes from an unresolved V gene, and the cause of the rest is unknown. The sample table holds roughly 64,000 clones. Together, the top ten hold 3.5% to 4% of the sample. The specimen sequenced was PBMCs. The receptors were sampled from a woman between 18 and 30 years old in good health and CMV-seronegative.

The V call is TRBV9, the J call TRBJ2-3, with 9 bases identical to TRBD2. The CDR3 spans 15 residues. Losses at the gene ends were 3 bases for V and 6 bases for J; bases not matched to a gene: 8. Germline CDR1 reads SGDLS; CDR2 reads YYNGEE. The CDR3 reads CASSAIAGAPDTQYF. In nucleotides, the CDR3 is TGTGCCAGCAGCGCGATAGCGGGAGCCCCCGATACGCAGTATTTT.

The chain is built from TRBV18 and TRBJ2-7; D is undetermined. The CDR3 length is 17 residues. Germline V gives CDR1 KGHSH, CDR2 LQKENI. V lost 0 bases and J 0 bases, leaving 15 bases between the germline ends. CDR3 bases: TGTGCCAGCTCACCACCGTCTACAGACCCAAACTCCTACGAGCAGTACTTC. Encoded protein: CASSPPSTDPNSYEQYF.

The V and J genes are TRBV6-5 and TRBJ1-2; 12 positions agree with TRBD1. Unmatched junction bases numbered 4, after V lost 0 bases and J lost 8 bases. The CDR3 loop spans 15 amino acids. Germline V gene lookup returns CDR1 MNHEY and CDR2 SVGAGI. The DNA for the CDR3 is TGTGCCAGCAGTTACTCGGGACAGGGGGCCAGAGGCTACACCTTC. Encoded protein: CASSYSGQGARGYTF.

The chain recombines TRBV11-2 with TRBJ2-2; the match to TRBD2 covers 15 bases. V lost 5 bases and J lost 4; bases outside the gene matches: 5. The CDR3 is 17 amino acids. Per the germline V gene, CDR1 is SGHAT and CDR2 is FQNNGV. The CDR3 spells CASSRTSGGAATGELFF. The CDR3 nucleotides are TGTGCCAGCAGCCGGACTAGCGGGGGGGCCGCCACCGGGGAGCTGTTTTTT.

This rearrangement joins TRBV11-3 to TRBJ2-6; D not certain. CDR1 is SGHNT and CDR2 is YENEEA in the germline V gene. The CDR3 sequence is 15 residues long. Trimming removed 0 bases at V and 0 bases at J, with 3 bases between. This chain's CDR3 is CASSLDISGANVLTF. In DNA form, the CDR3 reads TGTGCCAGCAGCTTAGATATCTCTGGGGCCAACGTCCTGACTTTC.

The chain is built from TRBV7-6 and TRBJ2-7; 8 bases align to TRBD1. V shed 5 bases, J shed 3 bases, and the junction held 9 bases outside the gene matches. The CDR3 runs 15 residues. Germline CDR1 reads SGHVS; CDR2 reads FNYEAQ. CDR3 sequence (DNA): TGTGCCAGCAGCGTTAGACAGGGGCGTTTCTACGAGCAGTACTTC. Translating gives CASSVRQGRFYEQYF.

The rearrangement links TRBV5-1 to TRBJ2-5; tentatively, D is TRBD2 (7 bases). Deletions cut 7 bases from V and 3 bases from J, with 19 bases between. Germline loops: CDR1 SGHRS, CDR2 YFSETQ. The CDR3 has 15 residues. The DNA for the CDR3 is TGCGCCAGCGTGGGAAGGGGGGGCTGGGAAGAGACCCAGTACTTC. It is translated as CASVGRGGWEETQYF.

V is TRBV9 and J is TRBJ1-1; TRBD1 agrees at 8 bases. The CDR3 loop spans 14 amino acids. After removal of 3 bases from V and 3 bases from J, the junction contained 4 bases not matched to a gene. Looked up from germline, CDR1 is SGDLS and CDR2 is YYNGEE. CDR3: CASSGQGRDTEAFF. The DNA of the CDR3 is TGTGCCAGCAGCGGACAGGGGAGGGACACTGAAGCTTTCTTT.

This chain connects TRBV7-6 to TRBJ2-7, with 8 nucleotides matching TRBD2. Germline lookup yields CDR1 SGHVS and CDR2 FNYEAQ. CDR3 size: 16 residues. The trim removed 2 bases at V and 3 bases at J, leaving 9 bases unmatched. The CDR3, as DNA: TGTGCCAGCAGCTTAAGGGGAAGCGGGGGCAACTACGAGCAGTACTTC. Its translation: CASSLRGSGGNYEQYF.

CDR3 region: CASSTGTRQETQYF. The CDR3 bases are TGCGCCAGCAGCACCGGGACTAGGCAAGAGACCCAGTACTTC. This chain connects TRBV5-1 to TRBJ2-5, with 8 bases fitting TRBD2. Germline-derived CDR1 and CDR2 are SGHRS and YFSETQ. This CDR3 is 14 amino acids long. V shed 4 bases and J 2 bases; nucleotides not matched to a gene: 4.

The CDR3 DNA is TGTGCCACTGGGAGGATGAACACTGAAGCTTTCTTT. This translates into CATGRMNTEAFF. The rearrangement links TRBV6-6 to TRBJ1-1; D ambiguous. The CDR3 is made up of 12 amino acids. V was clipped by 10 bases and J by 0 bases, with 9 bases between them. From germline, CDR1 is MNHNY and CDR2 SVGAGI (reference sequence).

The chain is built from TRBV28 and TRBJ1-5; no reliable D call. V dropped 3 bases and J dropped 7 bases, with 7 bases sitting between them. The CDR3 length is 12 residues. The V gene's germline CDR1 is MDHEN and CDR2 SYDVKM. The CDR3 DNA is TGTGCCAGCAGTTTGACGAGGCAGCCCCAGCATTTT. This codes for CASSLTRQPQHF.

The chain's CDR3 is CASSSRDKNSPLHF. CDR3 DNA: TGTGCCAGCAGCTCCCGGGACAAAAATTCACCCCTCCACTTT. The J gene is TRBJ1-6, the V gene TRBV13, with a possible D match to TRBD1 (6 bases). Trimming cost V 4 bases and J 7 bases, with 11 bases left between them. CDR3 length: 14 amino acids. The germline gives CDR1 PRHDT, CDR2 FYEKMQ (reference sequence).

The chain joins TRBV6-5 to TRBJ2-7; TRBD2 aligns across 7 bases. The length of the CDR3 is 15 residues. Germline lookup yields CDR1 MNHEY and CDR2 SVGAGI. Trimming removed 6 bases from V and 0 bases from J; junction bases left unmatched: 8. The DNA of the CDR3 is TGTGCCAGCAGCGACGGAGCGGGAATCTCCTACGAGCAGTACTTC. Translated: CASSDGAGISYEQYF.